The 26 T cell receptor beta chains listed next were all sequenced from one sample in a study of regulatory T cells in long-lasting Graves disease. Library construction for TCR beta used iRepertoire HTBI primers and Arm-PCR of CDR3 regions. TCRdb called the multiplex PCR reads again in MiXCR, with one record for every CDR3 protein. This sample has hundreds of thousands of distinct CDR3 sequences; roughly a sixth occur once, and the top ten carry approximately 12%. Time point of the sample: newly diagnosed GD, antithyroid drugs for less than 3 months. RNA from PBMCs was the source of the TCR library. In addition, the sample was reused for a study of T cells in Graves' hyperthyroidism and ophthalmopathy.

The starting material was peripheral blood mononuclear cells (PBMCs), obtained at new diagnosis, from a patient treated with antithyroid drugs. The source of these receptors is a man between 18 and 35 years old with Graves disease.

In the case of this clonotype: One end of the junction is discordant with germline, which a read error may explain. The CDR3 loop reads CASSSGQGPNEKLLF. The CDR3 nucleotides are TGTGCCAGCAGTTCGGGACAGGGCCCTAATGAAAAACTGCTTTTT. V usage is TRBV28 and J usage is TRBJ1-4, with 9 nucleotides matching TRBD1. This CDR3 has 15 amino acids. Germline-derived CDR1 and CDR2 are MDHEN and SYDVKM.

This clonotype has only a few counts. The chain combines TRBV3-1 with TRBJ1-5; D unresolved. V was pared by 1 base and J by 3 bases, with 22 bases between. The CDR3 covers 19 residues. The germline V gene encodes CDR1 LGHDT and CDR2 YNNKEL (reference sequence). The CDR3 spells CASSQVGGQAQSDNQPQHF. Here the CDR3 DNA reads TGTGCCAGCAGCCAAGTTGGTGGGCAGGCTCAATCCGACAATCAGCCCCAGCATTTT.

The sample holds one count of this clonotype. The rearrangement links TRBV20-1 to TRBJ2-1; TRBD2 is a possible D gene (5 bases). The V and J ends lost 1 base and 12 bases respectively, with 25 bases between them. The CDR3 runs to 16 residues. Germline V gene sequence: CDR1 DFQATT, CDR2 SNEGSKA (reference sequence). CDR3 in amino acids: CSARAGRDIRKGRQFF. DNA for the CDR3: TGCAGTGCTAGAGCTGGCCGGGATATCAGGAAGGGAAGGCAGTTCTTC.

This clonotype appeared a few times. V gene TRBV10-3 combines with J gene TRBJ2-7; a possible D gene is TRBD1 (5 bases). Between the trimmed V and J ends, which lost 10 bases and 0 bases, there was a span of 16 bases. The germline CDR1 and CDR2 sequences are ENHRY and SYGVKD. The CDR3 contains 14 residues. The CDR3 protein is CATSTAKSSYEQYF. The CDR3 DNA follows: TGTGCCACCTCGACAGCGAAAAGCTCCTACGAGCAGTACTTC.

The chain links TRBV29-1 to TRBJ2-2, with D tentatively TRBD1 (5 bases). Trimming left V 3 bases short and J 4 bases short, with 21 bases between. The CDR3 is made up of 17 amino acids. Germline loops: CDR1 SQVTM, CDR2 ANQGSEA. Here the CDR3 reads CSVDLGLVQGTTGELFF. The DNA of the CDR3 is TGCAGCGTTGACCTTGGTTTGGTGCAGGGAACCACCGGGGAGCTGTTTTTT.

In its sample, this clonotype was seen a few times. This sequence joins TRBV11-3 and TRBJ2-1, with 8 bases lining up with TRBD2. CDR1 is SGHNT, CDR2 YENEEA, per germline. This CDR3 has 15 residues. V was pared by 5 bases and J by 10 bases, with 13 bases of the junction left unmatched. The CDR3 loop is CASSLDGTREGEQFF. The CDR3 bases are TGTGCCAGCAGCCTCGACGGGACTAGGGAAGGGGAGCAGTTCTTC.

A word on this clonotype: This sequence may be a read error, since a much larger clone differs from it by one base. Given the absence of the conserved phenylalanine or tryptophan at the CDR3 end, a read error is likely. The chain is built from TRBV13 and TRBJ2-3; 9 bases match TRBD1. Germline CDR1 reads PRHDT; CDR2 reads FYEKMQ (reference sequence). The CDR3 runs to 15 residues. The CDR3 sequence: CASRARDRAPDTQYS. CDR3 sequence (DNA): TGCGCCAGCAGAGCAAGGGACAGGGCCCCAGATACGCAGTATTCT.

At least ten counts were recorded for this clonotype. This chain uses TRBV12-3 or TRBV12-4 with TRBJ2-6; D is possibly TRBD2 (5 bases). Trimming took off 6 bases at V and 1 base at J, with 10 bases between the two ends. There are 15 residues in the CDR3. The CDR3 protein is CASSKAESGANVLTF. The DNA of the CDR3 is TGTGCCAGCAGCAAAGCGGAGTCTGGGGCCAACGTCCTGACTTTC.

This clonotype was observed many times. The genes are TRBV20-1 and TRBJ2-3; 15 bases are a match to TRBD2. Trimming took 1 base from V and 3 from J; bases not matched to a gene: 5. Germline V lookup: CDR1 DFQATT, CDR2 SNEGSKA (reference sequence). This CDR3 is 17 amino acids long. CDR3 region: CSARGTSGRVGTDTQYF. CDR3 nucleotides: TGCAGTGCTAGAGGGACTAGCGGGAGGGTTGGTACAGATACGCAGTATTTT.

Written as DNA, the CDR3 is TGTGCCAGCAGTTCCCTTGACAGGACCTACGAGCAGTACTTC. It yields the protein CASSSLDRTYEQYF. The rearrangement joins TRBV12-3 or TRBV12-4 to TRBJ2-7, with D perhaps matching TRBD1 (6 bases). The CDR3 loop spans 14 amino acids. V lost 4 bases and J lost 2, with 12 bases in between.

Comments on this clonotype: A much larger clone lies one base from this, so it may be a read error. CDR3 bases: TGTGCCTGGAGTGTATCCCCCGGTGGCAATGAGCAGTCCTTC. It translates to CAWSVSPGGNEQSF. The rearrangement links TRBV30 to TRBJ2-1, with D hard to call. This CDR3 region has 14 residues. Germline V lookup: CDR1 GTSNPN, CDR2 SVGIG (reference sequence).

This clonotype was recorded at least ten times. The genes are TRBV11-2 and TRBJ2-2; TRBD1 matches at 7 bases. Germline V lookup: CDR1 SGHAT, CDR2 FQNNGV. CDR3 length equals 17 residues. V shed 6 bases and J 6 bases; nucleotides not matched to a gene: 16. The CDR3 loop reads CASRGDLWTGESGELFF. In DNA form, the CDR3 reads TGTGCCAGCAGAGGCGACCTTTGGACAGGAGAATCCGGGGAGCTGTTTTTT.

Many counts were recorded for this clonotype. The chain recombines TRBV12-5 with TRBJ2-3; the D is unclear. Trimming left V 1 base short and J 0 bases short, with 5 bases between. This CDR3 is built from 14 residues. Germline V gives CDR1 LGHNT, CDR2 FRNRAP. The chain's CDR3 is CASGLAGSTDTQYF. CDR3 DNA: TGTGCTAGTGGTTTGGCTGGAAGCACAGATACGCAGTATTTT.

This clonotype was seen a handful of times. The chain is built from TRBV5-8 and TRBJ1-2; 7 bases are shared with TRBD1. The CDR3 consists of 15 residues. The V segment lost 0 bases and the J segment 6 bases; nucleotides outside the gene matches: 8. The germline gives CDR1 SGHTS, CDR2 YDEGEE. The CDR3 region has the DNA TGTGCCAGCAGCTTGGTCGACAGGGAGGCCAATGGCTACACCTTC. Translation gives CASSLVDREANGYTF.

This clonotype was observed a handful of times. CDR3 sequence (DNA): TGTGCCAGCTCCTCGGGACTCCTAAGCACCTTC. Its protein product is CASSSGLLSTF. The chain employs TRBV18 and TRBJ1-2, with D possibly TRBD1 on 5 matching bases. The CDR3 contains 11 residues. V was trimmed by 6 bases and J by 13 bases, leaving 15 bases between them. From germline, CDR1 is KGHSH and CDR2 LQKENI.

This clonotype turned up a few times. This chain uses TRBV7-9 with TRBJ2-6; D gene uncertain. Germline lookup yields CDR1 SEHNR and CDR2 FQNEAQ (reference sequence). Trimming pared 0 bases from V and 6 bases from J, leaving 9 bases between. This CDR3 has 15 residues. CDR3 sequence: CASSLAPGVANVLTF. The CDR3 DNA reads TGTGCCAGCAGCTTAGCGCCGGGCGTGGCCAACGTCCTGACTTTC.

CDR3 bases: TGTGCCTGGAGTACAGGGGGCGATGGCTACACCTTC. Translation gives CAWSTGGDGYTF. The chain carries TRBV30 and TRBJ1-2; 9 bases match TRBD1. V was clipped by 2 bases and J by 6 bases; unmatched bases: 1. This CDR3 has 12 residues. In germline, CDR1 is GTSNPN, CDR2 SVGIG (reference sequence). The complete variable domain, with remaining parts taken from reference TRBV30 and TRBJ1-2, reads SQTIHQWPATLVQPVGSPLSLECTVEGTSNPNLYWYRQAAGRGLQLLFYSVGIGQISSEVPQNLSASRPQDRQFILSSKKLLLSDSGFYLCAWSTGGDGYTFGSGTRLTVV.

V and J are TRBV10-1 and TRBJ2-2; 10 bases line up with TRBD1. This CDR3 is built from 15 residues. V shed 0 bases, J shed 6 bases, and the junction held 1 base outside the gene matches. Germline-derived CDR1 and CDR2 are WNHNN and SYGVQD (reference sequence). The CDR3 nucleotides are TGCGCCAGCAGTGAGTCCGGACAGGGGGCCGGGGAGCTGTTTTTT. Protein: CASSESGQGAGELFF.

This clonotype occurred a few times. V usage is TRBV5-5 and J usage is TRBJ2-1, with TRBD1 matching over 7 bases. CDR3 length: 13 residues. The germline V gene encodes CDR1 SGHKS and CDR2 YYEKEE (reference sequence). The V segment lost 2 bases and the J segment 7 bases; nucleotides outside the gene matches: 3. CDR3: CASSLEDRNEQFF. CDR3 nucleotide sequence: TGTGCCAGCAGCTTAGAGGACAGGAATGAGCAGTTCTTC.

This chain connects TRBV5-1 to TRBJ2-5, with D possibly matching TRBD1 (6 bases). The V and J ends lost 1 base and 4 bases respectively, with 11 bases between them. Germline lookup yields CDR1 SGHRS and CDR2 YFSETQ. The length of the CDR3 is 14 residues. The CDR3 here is CASSLNRERETQYF. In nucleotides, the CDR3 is TGCGCCAGCAGCTTGAACAGGGAACGAGAGACCCAGTACTTC.

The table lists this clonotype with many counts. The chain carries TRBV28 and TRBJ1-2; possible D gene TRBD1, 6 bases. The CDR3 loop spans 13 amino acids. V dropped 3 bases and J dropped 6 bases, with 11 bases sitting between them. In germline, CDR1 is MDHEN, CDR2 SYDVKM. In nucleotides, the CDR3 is TGTGCCAGCAGTTTGTGGGCAGGGGATGGCTACACCTTC. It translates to CASSLWAGDGYTF.

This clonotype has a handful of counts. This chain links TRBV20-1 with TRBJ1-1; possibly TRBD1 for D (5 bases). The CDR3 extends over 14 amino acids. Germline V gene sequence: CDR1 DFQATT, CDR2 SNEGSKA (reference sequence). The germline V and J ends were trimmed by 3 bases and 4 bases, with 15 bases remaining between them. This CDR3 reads CSARGVRGATEAFF. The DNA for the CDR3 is TGCAGTGCTAGGGGGGTCAGAGGGGCCACTGAAGCTTTCTTT.

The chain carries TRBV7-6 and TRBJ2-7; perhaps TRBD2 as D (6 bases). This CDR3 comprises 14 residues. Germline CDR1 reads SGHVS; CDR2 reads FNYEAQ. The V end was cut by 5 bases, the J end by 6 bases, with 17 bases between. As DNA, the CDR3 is TGTGCCAGCAGCAGCCGGGCCCAGGGAGGCGAGCAGTACTTC. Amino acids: CASSSRAQGGEQYF.

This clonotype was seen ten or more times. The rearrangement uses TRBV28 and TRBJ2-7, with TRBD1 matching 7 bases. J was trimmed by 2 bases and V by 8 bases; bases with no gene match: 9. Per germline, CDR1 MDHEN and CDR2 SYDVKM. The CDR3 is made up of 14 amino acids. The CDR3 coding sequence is TGTGCCAGCCAATACCGGGACAGAACCTACGAGCAGTACTTC. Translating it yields CASQYRDRTYEQYF.

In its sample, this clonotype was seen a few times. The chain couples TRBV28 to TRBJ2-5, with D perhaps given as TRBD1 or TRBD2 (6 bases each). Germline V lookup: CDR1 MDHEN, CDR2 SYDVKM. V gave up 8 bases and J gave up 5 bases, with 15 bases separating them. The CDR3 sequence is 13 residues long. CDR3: CASREGGPETQYF. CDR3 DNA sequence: TGTGCCAGCCGGGAAGGGGGGCCTGAGACCCAGTACTTC.

In DNA, the CDR3 is TGTGCCAGCAGCCGACTAGCGGGAGGGGGGAGTGAGCAGTTCTTC. The encoded protein is CASSRLAGGGSEQFF. The rearrangement uses TRBV7-9 and TRBJ2-1; 14 bases fit TRBD2. The CDR3 runs to 15 residues. J was trimmed by 9 bases and V by 5 bases; bases with no gene match: 6. Germline CDR1 and CDR2: SEHNR and FQNEAQ (reference sequence).